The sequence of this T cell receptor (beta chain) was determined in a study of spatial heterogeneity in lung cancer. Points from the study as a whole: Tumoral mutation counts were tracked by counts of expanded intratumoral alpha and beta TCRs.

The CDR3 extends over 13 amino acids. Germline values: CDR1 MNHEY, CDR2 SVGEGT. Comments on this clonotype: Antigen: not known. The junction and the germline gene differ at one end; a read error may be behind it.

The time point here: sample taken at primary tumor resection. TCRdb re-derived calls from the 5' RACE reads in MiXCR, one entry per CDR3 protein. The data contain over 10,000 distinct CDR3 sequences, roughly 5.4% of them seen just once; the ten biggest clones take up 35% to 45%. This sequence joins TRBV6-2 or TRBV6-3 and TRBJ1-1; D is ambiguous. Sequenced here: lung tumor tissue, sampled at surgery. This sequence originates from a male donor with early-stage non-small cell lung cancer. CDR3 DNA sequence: TGTGTCAGCAGCCCGCTAGGGTGGACTGAAGCTTTCTTT. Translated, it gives CVSSPLGWTEAFF.